This is a list of T cell receptor beta chains from one sample in a study of human T cells and chemical hapten exposure. TCRdb recomputed calls from the RACE reads with MiXCR, one row per CDR3 protein. The data contain about 120,000 distinct CDR3 sequences, roughly 10% of them singletons. The input for sequencing was whole blood, taken in connection with sensitization to the hapten diphenylcyclopropenone (DPC). These TCRs come from a woman between 50 and 59 years old with alopecia areata. Some clones in this sample may be carry-over from other donors' samples. Each CDR3 is given with its conserved first and last residue. Each record gives: CDR3 DNA, CDR3 protein, J gene, V gene, D gene, CDR3 length, clone size. A D gene is named only where the DNA matches it firmly. Clone size is not always given. Where it is, it says once, few, many or a class for expanded clones.

CDR3nt: TGCGCCAGCAGCCTGGGACTAGCGGGAGGGTACTCCCACAATGAGCAGTTCTTC
CDR3aa: CASSLGLAGGYSHNEQFF
j_gene: TRBJ2-1
v_gene: TRBV5-1
d_gene: TRBD2
len: 18
abundance: NA

CDR3nt: TGCGCCAGCAGTGTCGCCATACAGGGAGATACGCAGTATTTT
CDR3aa: CASSVAIQGDTQYF
j_gene: TRBJ2-3
v_gene: TRBV4-1
d_gene: NA
len: 14
abundance: few

CDR3nt: TGTGCCAGCAGCCAGTTTCAGGTACGAACTTTCTTT
CDR3aa: CASSQFQVRTFF
j_gene: TRBJ1-1
v_gene: TRBV7-9
d_gene: NA
len: 12
abundance: few

CDR3nt: TGCAGTGCTAGAGATCCCCAATATGGCTACACCTTC
CDR3aa: CSARDPQYGYTF
j_gene: TRBJ1-2
v_gene: TRBV20-1
d_gene: NA
len: 12
abundance: few

CDR3nt: TGCGCCAGCAGCTCCACTAGCGGAAACTACTCCTACGAGCAGTACTTC
CDR3aa: CASSSTSGNYSYEQYF
j_gene: TRBJ2-7
v_gene: TRBV5-1
d_gene: TRBD2
len: 16
abundance: few

CDR3nt: TGTGCCAGCAGCTTAGATAACATATCATGGGATACGCAGTATTTT
CDR3aa: CASSLDNISWDTQYF
j_gene: TRBJ2-3
v_gene: TRBV11-2
d_gene: NA
len: 15
abundance: few

CDR3nt: TGTGCCAGCAGTCCCGTCGGGGGGCAGCAAGATACGCAGTATTTT
CDR3aa: CASSPVGGQQDTQYF
j_gene: TRBJ2-3
v_gene: TRBV6-2/TRBV6-3
d_gene: NA
len: 15
abundance: few

CDR3nt: TGCAGTGCTAGCAGGGGGGCTCTGGGGTACGAGCAGTACTTC
CDR3aa: CSASRGALGYEQYF
j_gene: TRBJ2-7
v_gene: TRBV20-1
d_gene: NA
len: 14
abundance: NA

CDR3nt: TGCAGTGCTAGAGGGGGAGGGATAAATCAGCCCCAGCATTTT
CDR3aa: CSARGGGINQPQHF
j_gene: TRBJ1-5
v_gene: TRBV20-1
d_gene: NA
len: 14
abundance: few

CDR3nt: TGCGCCAGCAGCCTCACTAGCGGGGGTTGGTATGAGTTCTTC
CDR3aa: CASSLTSGGWYEFF
j_gene: TRBJ2-1
v_gene: TRBV5-1
d_gene: TRBD2
len: 14
abundance: NA

CDR3nt: TGTGCCATCAGCGCGGGAGTTCGAGATGAGCAGTTCTTC
CDR3aa: CAISAGVRDEQFF
j_gene: TRBJ2-1
v_gene: TRBV10-3
d_gene: TRBD2
len: 13
abundance: NA

CDR3nt: TGCAGTGCTGGGGACGGAACCTCTAGATCCTATGGCTACACCTTC
CDR3aa: CSAGDGTSRSYGYTF
j_gene: TRBJ1-2
v_gene: TRBV20-1
d_gene: NA
len: 15
abundance: NA

CDR3nt: TGTGCCAGCAGCCTCCGGTCTAGCAAAAATGACGAGCAGTACTTC
CDR3aa: CASSLRSSKNDEQYF
j_gene: TRBJ2-7
v_gene: TRBV11-3
d_gene: NA
len: 15
abundance: NA

CDR3nt: TGTGCCAGCGGTGAACCCCGCTTTCTAGCGGATAAGGGGGATACGCAGTATTTT
CDR3aa: CASGEPRFLADKGDTQYF
j_gene: TRBJ2-3
v_gene: TRBV28
d_gene: TRBD2
len: 18
abundance: NA

CDR3nt: TGTGCCAGCAGTTACTCGGCCAGCTCGGATGAGCAGTTCTTC
CDR3aa: CASSYSASSDEQFF
j_gene: TRBJ2-1
v_gene: TRBV6-5
d_gene: NA
len: 14
abundance: many

CDR3nt: TGTGCCAGCAGCTTAGGGTGGGCCCACCAAACTGAAGCTTTCTTT
CDR3aa: CASSLGWAHQTEAFF
j_gene: TRBJ1-1
v_gene: TRBV7-6
d_gene: NA
len: 15
abundance: few

CDR3nt: TGTGCCAGCGCGGACTTAAATGAAAAACTGTTTTTT
CDR3aa: CASADLNEKLFF
j_gene: TRBJ1-4
v_gene: TRBV12-3/TRBV12-4
d_gene: NA
len: 12
abundance: NA

CDR3nt: TGTGCCAGCATTCCCGGTAGGGGGAGCACAGATACGCAGTATTTT
CDR3aa: CASIPGRGSTDTQYF
j_gene: TRBJ2-3
v_gene: TRBV27
d_gene: NA
len: 15
abundance: NA

CDR3nt: TGTGCCAGCGGTTGGACAGGGAAGGTCAACACTGAAGCTTTCTTT
CDR3aa: CASGWTGKVNTEAFF
j_gene: TRBJ1-1
v_gene: TRBV7-2
d_gene: TRBD1
len: 15
abundance: once

CDR3nt: TGTGCCAGCAGCTTAGGACCAAACAATGAGCAGTTCTTC
CDR3aa: CASSLGPNNEQFF
j_gene: TRBJ2-1
v_gene: TRBV7-2
d_gene: NA
len: 13
abundance: few

CDR3nt: TGCAGTGCTTCGGTCGGGTCGTACGAGCAGTACTTC
CDR3aa: CSASVGSYEQYF
j_gene: TRBJ2-7
v_gene: TRBV20-1
d_gene: NA
len: 12
abundance: NA

CDR3nt: TGCAGTGCTAGAGATGTCCAGGGAACTGAAGCTTTCTTT
CDR3aa: CSARDVQGTEAFF
j_gene: TRBJ1-1
v_gene: TRBV20-1
d_gene: NA
len: 13
abundance: few

CDR3nt: TGCGCCAGCAGCTTGGGGGTGCCGGGACAGGCAAGGAGCTCCTATAATTCACCCCTCCACTTT
CDR3aa: CASSLGVPGQARSSYNSPLHF
j_gene: TRBJ1-6
v_gene: TRBV5-1
d_gene: TRBD1
len: 21
abundance: NA

CDR3nt: TGTGCCAGCAGCTTTGGGGGGGAAGCTTTCTTT
CDR3aa: CASSFGGEAFF
j_gene: TRBJ1-1
v_gene: TRBV7-9
d_gene: NA
len: 11
abundance: many

CDR3nt: TGTGCCAGCAGCGTAGGGCCGTGGAACACTGAAGCTTTCTTT
CDR3aa: CASSVGPWNTEAFF
j_gene: TRBJ1-1
v_gene: TRBV9
d_gene: NA
len: 14
abundance: NA

CDR3nt: TGTGCTAGTGGTTTGACCCGGGACAGGGGTGAAAAACTGTTTTTT
CDR3aa: CASGLTRDRGEKLFF
j_gene: TRBJ1-4
v_gene: TRBV12-5
d_gene: TRBD1
len: 15
abundance: few

CDR3nt: TGCAGCGTTGACCGCAGGGGATCCTACAATGAGCAGTTCTTC
CDR3aa: CSVDRRGSYNEQFF
j_gene: TRBJ2-1
v_gene: TRBV29-1
d_gene: NA
len: 14
abundance: few

CDR3nt: TGTGCCAGCAGTCGGACTAGCGGGAGCTATGAGCAGTTCTTC
CDR3aa: CASSRTSGSYEQFF
j_gene: TRBJ2-1
v_gene: TRBV12-3/TRBV12-4
d_gene: TRBD2
len: 14
abundance: NA

CDR3nt: TGTGCCAGCAGTCCTCGACAGGGTAACTCACCCCTCCACTTT
CDR3aa: CASSPRQGNSPLHF
j_gene: TRBJ1-6
v_gene: TRBV12-3/TRBV12-4
d_gene: TRBD1
len: 14
abundance: NA

CDR3nt: TGTGCCAGCAATCCGGGACAGGGTTGGGGAGATACGCAGTATTTT
CDR3aa: CASNPGQGWGDTQYF
j_gene: TRBJ2-3
v_gene: TRBV28
d_gene: TRBD1
len: 15
abundance: NA

CDR3nt: TGTGCCAGCACCCCGGGACTAGCGGGACCTAACGAGAAGCAGTTCTTC
CDR3aa: CASTPGLAGPNEKQFF
j_gene: TRBJ2-1
v_gene: TRBV7-8
d_gene: TRBD2
len: 16
abundance: NA

CDR3nt: TGCAGCGTTGAAGTGGGGACTGGGGCCAACGTCCTGACTTTC
CDR3aa: CSVEVGTGANVLTF
j_gene: TRBJ2-6
v_gene: TRBV29-1
d_gene: NA
len: 14
abundance: few

CDR3nt: TGTGCCACCTCTCAAACTCAGGGGGACACTGAAGCTTTCTTT
CDR3aa: CATSQTQGDTEAFF
j_gene: TRBJ1-1
v_gene: TRBV6-5
d_gene: TRBD1
len: 14
abundance: NA